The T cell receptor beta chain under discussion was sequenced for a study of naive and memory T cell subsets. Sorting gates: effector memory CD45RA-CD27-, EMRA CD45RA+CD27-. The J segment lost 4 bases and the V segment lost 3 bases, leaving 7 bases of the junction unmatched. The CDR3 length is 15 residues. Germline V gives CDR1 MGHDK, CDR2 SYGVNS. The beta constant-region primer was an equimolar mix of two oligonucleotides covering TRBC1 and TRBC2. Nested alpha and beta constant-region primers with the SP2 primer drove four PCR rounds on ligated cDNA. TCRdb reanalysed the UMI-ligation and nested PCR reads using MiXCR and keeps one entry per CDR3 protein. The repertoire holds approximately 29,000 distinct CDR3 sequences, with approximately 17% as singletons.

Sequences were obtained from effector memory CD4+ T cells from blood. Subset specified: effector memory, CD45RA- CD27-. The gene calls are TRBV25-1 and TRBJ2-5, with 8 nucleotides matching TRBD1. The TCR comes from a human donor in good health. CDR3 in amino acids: CASSDRQGMRETQYF. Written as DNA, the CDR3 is TGTGCCAGCAGTGATCGACAGGGGATGCGAGAGACCCAGTACTTC.